This is a list of T cell receptor beta chains from one sample in a study of blood T cell repertoires in COVID-19. Sequenced by immunoSEQ multiplex PCR; TCRdb stores in-frame clones only, minus some. The sample includes 160,000 or so clones, about 88% of them seen just once. The specimen was peripheral blood. These receptors all come from an elderly woman with acute or convalescent COVID-19. The CDR3 runs from the conserved cysteine through the conserved F or W. The D gene is left open where the match is weak. The size of a clone is reported for some rows only, either as once, few or many, or as a class for expanded clones.

abundance: .; v_gene: TRBV7-9; d_gene: .; j_gene: TRBJ2-5; CDR3aa: CASTSSGVETQYF; CDR3nt: TGTGCCAGCACTTCCTCCGGGGTTGAGACCCAGTACTTC
abundance: once; v_gene: TRBV10-3; d_gene: TRBD2; j_gene: TRBJ2-1; CDR3aa: CAISVAGGTDEQFF; CDR3nt: TGTGCCATCAGTGTAGCGGGGGGGACGGATGAGCAGTTCTTC
abundance: .; v_gene: TRBV6-1; d_gene: .; j_gene: TRBJ1-2; CDR3aa: CASSEAIYASGWYTF; CDR3nt: TGTGCCAGCAGTGAAGCGATCTATGCGTCGGGTTGGTACACCTTC
abundance: .; v_gene: TRBV18; d_gene: .; j_gene: TRBJ2-1; CDR3aa: CASSPLRLDRSYNEQFF; CDR3nt: TGTGCCAGCTCACCACTTCGGCTAGATCGCTCCTACAATGAGCAGTTCTTC
abundance: .; v_gene: TRBV18; d_gene: TRBD1; j_gene: TRBJ2-7; CDR3aa: CASSPPDRDYYEQYF; CDR3nt: TGTGCCAGCTCACCACCGGACAGGGATTACTACGAGCAGTACTTC
abundance: .; v_gene: TRBV5-1; d_gene: TRBD2; j_gene: TRBJ2-3; CDR3aa: CASSSGLAGADTQYF; CDR3nt: TGCGCCAGCAGCAGCGGACTAGCGGGAGCAGATACGCAGTATTTT
abundance: .; v_gene: TRBV4-1; d_gene: .; j_gene: TRBJ1-5; CDR3aa: CASSHQSDQPQHF; CDR3nt: TGCGCCAGCAGCCATCAGTCTGATCAGCCCCAGCATTTT
abundance: few; v_gene: TRBV20-1; d_gene: .; j_gene: TRBJ1-2; CDR3aa: CSARLLEGYTF; CDR3nt: TGCAGTGCTAGACTCCTCGAGGGCTACACCTTC
abundance: .; v_gene: TRBV28; d_gene: .; j_gene: TRBJ1-3; CDR3aa: CASSFGASGNTIYF; CDR3nt: TGTGCCAGCAGTTTTGGGGCGTCTGGAAACACCATATATTTT
abundance: .; v_gene: TRBV19; d_gene: .; j_gene: TRBJ2-1; CDR3aa: CASNSGFQHNEQFF; CDR3nt: TGTGCCAGTAACAGCGGGTTTCAGCACAATGAGCAGTTCTTC
abundance: .; v_gene: TRBV7-2; d_gene: TRBD2; j_gene: TRBJ2-1; CDR3aa: CASSLIGTSVSEQFF; CDR3nt: TGTGCCAGCAGCTTAATCGGGACTAGCGTTAGTGAGCAGTTCTTC
abundance: once; v_gene: TRBV5-1; d_gene: TRBD1; j_gene: TRBJ2-5; CDR3aa: CASSLGTGNSETQYF; CDR3nt: TGCGCCAGCAGCTTGGGGACAGGGAATTCAGAGACCCAGTACTTC
abundance: .; v_gene: TRBV15; d_gene: TRBD2; j_gene: TRBJ2-7; CDR3aa: CATSVRTSGYEQYF; CDR3nt: TGTGCCACCAGCGTACGGACTAGCGGGTACGAGCAGTACTTC
abundance: .; v_gene: TRBV19; d_gene: .; j_gene: TRBJ2-1; CDR3aa: CASSTDSTSHNEQFF; CDR3nt: TGTGCCAGTAGTACCGACTCCACTAGCCACAATGAGCAGTTCTTC
abundance: .; v_gene: TRBV5-6; d_gene: .; j_gene: TRBJ1-6; CDR3aa: CASSPRWTAYNSPLHF; CDR3nt: TGTGCCAGCAGCCCAAGATGGACAGCTTATAATTCACCCCTCCACTTT
abundance: .; v_gene: TRBV4-1; d_gene: .; j_gene: TRBJ2-7; CDR3aa: CASSQEFPAYEQYF; CDR3nt: TGCGCCAGCAGCCAAGAGTTCCCCGCCTACGAGCAGTACTTC
abundance: .; v_gene: TRBV11-2; d_gene: .; j_gene: TRBJ1-3; CDR3aa: CASSLAHSGNTIYF; CDR3nt: TGTGCCAGCAGCTTAGCACATTCTGGAAACACCATATATTTT
abundance: .; v_gene: TRBV18; d_gene: .; j_gene: TRBJ2-1; CDR3aa: CASSPPIIGRDNEQFF; CDR3nt: TGTGCCAGCTCACCACCAATTATAGGCAGGGACAATGAGCAGTTCTTC
abundance: .; v_gene: TRBV28; d_gene: TRBD2; j_gene: TRBJ2-7; CDR3aa: CASVRASGDYEQYF; CDR3nt: TGTGCCAGCGTTCGAGCTAGCGGTGACTACGAGCAGTACTTC
abundance: .; v_gene: TRBV25-1; d_gene: TRBD1; j_gene: TRBJ2-1; CDR3aa: CASSEISRGLDEQFF; CDR3nt: TGTGCCAGCAGTGAAATATCCAGGGGGCTCGATGAGCAGTTCTTC
abundance: .; v_gene: TRBV12-3/TRBV12-4; d_gene: .; j_gene: TRBJ1-1; CDR3aa: CASSLGANTEAFF; CDR3nt: TGTGCCAGCAGTTTAGGGGCTAACACTGAAGCTTTCTTT
abundance: .; v_gene: TRBV2; d_gene: .; j_gene: TRBJ1-5; CDR3aa: CASRGGLHQPQHF; CDR3nt: TGTGCCAGCCGGGGGGGGCTCCATCAGCCCCAGCATTTT
abundance: .; v_gene: TRBV20-1; d_gene: TRBD2; j_gene: TRBJ2-5; CDR3aa: CCASLGLAGGPETQYF; CDR3nt: TGCTGTGCTAGTTTGGGACTTGCGGGGGGGCCTGAGACCCAGTACTTC
abundance: .; v_gene: TRBV7-9; d_gene: .; j_gene: TRBJ2-5; CDR3aa: CASREQGRETQYF; CDR3nt: TGTGCCAGCAGGGAACAGGGTCGGGAGACCCAGTACTTC
abundance: .; v_gene: TRBV7-9; d_gene: .; j_gene: TRBJ1-1; CDR3aa: CASSAHRVVNTEAFF; CDR3nt: TGTGCCAGCAGCGCCCACAGGGTTGTGAACACTGAAGCTTTCTTT
abundance: .; v_gene: TRBV2; d_gene: TRBD2; j_gene: TRBJ2-3; CDR3aa: CASSVERGSTDTQYF; CDR3nt: TGTGCCAGCAGTGTAGAGCGGGGGAGCACAGATACGCAGTATTTT
abundance: .; v_gene: TRBV6-5; d_gene: .; j_gene: TRBJ2-3; CDR3aa: CASSYLAEATDTQYF; CDR3nt: TGTGCCAGCAGTTATTTAGCGGAGGCCACAGATACGCAGTATTTT
abundance: .; v_gene: TRBV20-1; d_gene: TRBD1; j_gene: TRBJ1-2; CDR3aa: CSASAGGKGYTF; CDR3nt: TGCAGTGCTAGTGCAGGGGGCAAAGGCTACACCTTC
abundance: .; v_gene: TRBV7-3; d_gene: .; j_gene: TRBJ2-1; CDR3aa: CASSLSGNEQFF; CDR3nt: TGTGCCAGCAGCTTGTCCGGGAATGAGCAGTTCTTC
abundance: .; v_gene: TRBV27; d_gene: .; j_gene: TRBJ2-2; CDR3aa: CASSSSWSTGELFF; CDR3nt: TGTGCCAGCAGTTCTAGTTGGAGCACCGGGGAGCTGTTTTTT
abundance: .; v_gene: TRBV7-2; d_gene: .; j_gene: TRBJ2-3; CDR3aa: CASSFPGGTQYF; CDR3nt: TGTGCCAGCAGCTTCCCAGGGGGGACGCAGTATTTT
abundance: .; v_gene: TRBV6-5; d_gene: TRBD2; j_gene: TRBJ2-2; CDR3aa: CASSKRERTGELFF; CDR3nt: TGTGCCAGCAGTAAGCGGGAGAGGACCGGGGAGCTGTTTTTT
abundance: .; v_gene: TRBV3-1/TRBV3-2; d_gene: .; j_gene: TRBJ1-1; CDR3aa: CASSQWGGTEAFF; CDR3nt: TGTGCCAGCAGCCAATGGGGGGGCACTGAAGCTTTCTTT
abundance: .; v_gene: TRBV6-6; d_gene: .; j_gene: TRBJ2-3; CDR3aa: CASSPGTDTQYF; CDR3nt: TGTGCCAGCAGCCCGGGGACAGATACGCAGTATTTT
abundance: .; v_gene: TRBV27; d_gene: TRBD2; j_gene: TRBJ2-1; CDR3aa: CASRMGLAGGREQFF; CDR3nt: TGTGCCAGCAGGATGGGACTAGCGGGAGGGCGTGAGCAGTTCTTC
abundance: .; v_gene: TRBV19; d_gene: .; j_gene: TRBJ1-3; CDR3aa: CATSQGLAGNTIYF; CDR3nt: TGTGCCACCTCACAGGGCTTGGCTGGAAACACCATATATTTT
abundance: .; v_gene: TRBV5-4; d_gene: .; j_gene: TRBJ2-5; CDR3aa: CASSLEQTQETQYF; CDR3nt: TGTGCCAGCAGCTTGGAACAGACCCAAGAGACCCAGTACTTC
abundance: .; v_gene: TRBV20-1; d_gene: .; j_gene: TRBJ1-2; CDR3aa: CSASGALGYTF; CDR3nt: TGCAGTGCTAGTGGCGCGCTCGGCTACACCTTC
abundance: .; v_gene: TRBV19; d_gene: TRBD1; j_gene: TRBJ1-5; CDR3aa: CATQGDSNQPQHF; CDR3nt: TGTGCCACTCAGGGGGATAGCAATCAGCCCCAGCATTTT
abundance: once; v_gene: TRBV5-1; d_gene: TRBD1; j_gene: TRBJ1-5; CDR3aa: CASSLAGGDHQPQHF; CDR3nt: TGCGCCAGCAGCTTGGCAGGGGGCGATCATCAGCCCCAGCATTTT
abundance: .; v_gene: TRBV29-1; d_gene: TRBD2; j_gene: TRBJ2-5; CDR3aa: CSVESAGGRETQYF; CDR3nt: TGCAGCGTTGAATCAGCGGGGGGGCGAGAGACCCAGTACTTC
abundance: .; v_gene: TRBV28; d_gene: .; j_gene: TRBJ1-5; CDR3aa: CASSLGGANQPQHF; CDR3nt: TGTGCCAGCAGTTTAGGGGGGGCCAATCAGCCCCAGCATTTT
abundance: many; v_gene: TRBV28; d_gene: .; j_gene: TRBJ1-5; CDR3aa: CASTRGYGDQPQHF; CDR3nt: TGTGCCAGCACACGGGGGTACGGCGATCAGCCCCAGCATTTT
abundance: .; v_gene: TRBV7-2; d_gene: .; j_gene: TRBJ2-2; CDR3aa: CASSLTGGHTGELFF; CDR3nt: TGTGCCAGCAGCCTTACGGGGGGCCACACCGGGGAGCTGTTTTTT
abundance: .; v_gene: TRBV27; d_gene: TRBD2; j_gene: TRBJ2-1; CDR3aa: CASRTLGLAGGISSYNEQFF; CDR3nt: TGTGCCAGCAGGACGCTGGGACTAGCGGGAGGAATTAGCTCCTACAATGAGCAGTTCTTC
abundance: .; v_gene: TRBV6-5; d_gene: .; j_gene: TRBJ2-6; CDR3aa: CASTGSGANVLTF; CDR3nt: TGTGCCAGTACAGGCTCTGGGGCCAACGTCCTGACTTTC
abundance: .; v_gene: TRBV7-2; d_gene: .; j_gene: TRBJ2-2; CDR3aa: CASSLILNTGELFF; CDR3nt: TGTGCCAGCAGCTTAATTCTAAACACCGGGGAGCTGTTTTTT
abundance: once; v_gene: TRBV28; d_gene: TRBD1; j_gene: TRBJ2-1; CDR3aa: CASRDDRAVYNEQFF; CDR3nt: TGTGCCAGCAGGGACGACAGGGCGGTATACAATGAGCAGTTCTTC
abundance: .; v_gene: TRBV28; d_gene: TRBD1; j_gene: TRBJ2-2; CDR3aa: CASSQTGATGELFF; CDR3nt: TGTGCCAGCAGCCAGACAGGGGCCACCGGGGAGCTGTTTTTT
abundance: once; v_gene: TRBV6-1; d_gene: .; j_gene: TRBJ1-2; CDR3aa: CASSESRTHGYTF; CDR3nt: TGTGCCAGCAGTGAGTCGAGGACACATGGCTACACCTTC
abundance: few; v_gene: TRBV5-1; d_gene: .; j_gene: TRBJ2-7; CDR3aa: CASSPDEREASYEQYF; CDR3nt: TGCGCCAGCAGCCCCGACGAGAGGGAGGCGTCCTACGAGCAGTACTTC
abundance: few; v_gene: TRBV24-1; d_gene: .; j_gene: TRBJ1-5; CDR3aa: CATSESANRADQPQHF; CDR3nt: TGTGCCACCAGTGAATCAGCCAACAGGGCCGATCAGCCCCAGCATTTT
abundance: few; v_gene: TRBV7-9; d_gene: .; j_gene: TRBJ1-1; CDR3aa: CASSLDKRGTPGMNTEAFF; CDR3nt: TGTGCCAGCAGCTTAGATAAACGGGGTACCCCTGGGATGAACACTGAAGCTTTCTTT
abundance: .; v_gene: TRBV7-2; d_gene: TRBD1; j_gene: TRBJ2-7; CDR3aa: CASSTPDRGYEQYF; CDR3nt: TGTGCCAGCAGCACCCCCGACAGGGGCTACGAGCAGTACTTC
abundance: .; v_gene: TRBV5-4; d_gene: .; j_gene: TRBJ1-2; CDR3aa: CASSLPGPLEGYTF; CDR3nt: TGTGCCAGCAGCTTGCCAGGGCCCCTGGAAGGCTACACCTTC
abundance: .; v_gene: TRBV6-4; d_gene: .; j_gene: TRBJ2-3; CDR3aa: CASSDSGVADTQYF; CDR3nt: TGTGCCAGCAGTGACTCAGGGGTGGCAGATACGCAGTATTTT
abundance: once; v_gene: TRBV6-5; d_gene: TRBD2; j_gene: TRBJ2-1; CDR3aa: CASRRTSGGYNEQFF; CDR3nt: TGTGCCAGCAGGAGAACTAGCGGGGGTTACAATGAGCAGTTCTTC
abundance: .; v_gene: TRBV7-6; d_gene: TRBD2; j_gene: TRBJ2-1; CDR3aa: CASSSSSGSGNEQFF; CDR3nt: TGTGCCAGCAGCTCCTCTAGCGGGAGTGGCAATGAGCAGTTCTTC
abundance: few; v_gene: TRBV4-3; d_gene: .; j_gene: TRBJ1-2; CDR3aa: CASSQVGVLSGYTF; CDR3nt: TGCGCCAGCAGCCAAGTCGGGGTTTTGAGTGGCTACACCTTC